This is a list of T cell receptor beta chains from one sample in a study of CD8+CD57+ T cells in acquired aplastic anemia. Each CDR3 protein is one row after TCRdb ran MiXCR on the reads. The sample includes roughly 500,000 distinct CDR3 sequences, less than 35% of them seen just once. The sample was sorted CD4+, CD8+, or CD8+CD57+ T cells (not recorded which) from PBMCs. The source is a human donor with aplastic anemia. The CDR3 runs from the conserved cysteine through the conserved F or W. A D gene is named only where the DNA matches it firmly. Clone size appears in some rows only: once, few, many, or a class for an expanded clone.

cdr3_nt: TGTGCCAGCAGCCAACGCGGGACTAGCGGGAGGCAAACCTACGAGCAGTACTTC
cdr3_aa: CASSQRGTSGRQTYEQYF
clone_size: -
v_call: TRBV3-1
d_call: TRBD2
j_call: TRBJ2-7

cdr3_nt: TGTGCCAGCGGGCCTCAGGGGGGTAATTCACCCCTCCACTTT
cdr3_aa: CASGPQGGNSPLHF
clone_size: many
v_call: TRBV6-1
d_call: TRBD1
j_call: TRBJ1-6

cdr3_nt: TGTGCCAGCGCCAACGGGAATTCACCCCTCCACTTT
cdr3_aa: CASANGNSPLHF
clone_size: many
v_call: TRBV6-1
d_call: -
j_call: TRBJ1-6

cdr3_nt: TGTGCCAGCAGTTCTCGGGGGTACCAAGAGACCCAGTACTTC
cdr3_aa: CASSSRGYQETQYF
clone_size: many
v_call: TRBV7-2
d_call: -
j_call: TRBJ2-5

cdr3_nt: TGTGCCAGCAGACGGACAGAAGGAACTGAAGCTTTCTTT
cdr3_aa: CASRRTEGTEAFF
clone_size: many
v_call: TRBV2
d_call: -
j_call: TRBJ1-1

cdr3_nt: TGTGCCAGCAGTTTCTCCGGGTCTGGAAACACCATATATTTT
cdr3_aa: CASSFSGSGNTIYF
clone_size: -
v_call: TRBV12-3/TRBV12-4
d_call: -
j_call: TRBJ1-3

cdr3_nt: TGTGCCAGCAGCGACCAGGGACTAGGGGGCGTGTCCGAGCAGTACTTC
cdr3_aa: CASSDQGLGGVSEQYF
clone_size: -
v_call: TRBV9
d_call: -
j_call: TRBJ2-7

cdr3_nt: TGTGCTAGCAGCTTTTTTTGGGGGGCCCTCGGAGTTAGGACTGAAGCTTTCTTT
cdr3_aa: CASSFFWGALGVRTEAFF
clone_size: -
v_call: TRBV7-7
d_call: -
j_call: TRBJ1-1

cdr3_nt: TGTGCCAGCAGTTTAACGGAGGGGCCCCAGCCCCAGCATTTT
cdr3_aa: CASSLTEGPQPQHF
clone_size: -
v_call: TRBV12-3/TRBV12-4
d_call: -
j_call: TRBJ1-5

cdr3_nt: TGTGCCAGTACCCCGGGACTAACCTACAATGAGCAGTTCTTC
cdr3_aa: CASTPGLTYNEQFF
clone_size: -
v_call: TRBV19
d_call: TRBD2
j_call: TRBJ2-1

cdr3_nt: TGTGCCAGCAGCGACCATGTATTCTCGGACCTCACAGATACGCAGTATTTT
cdr3_aa: CASSDHVFSDLTDTQYF
clone_size: few
v_call: TRBV4-2
d_call: -
j_call: TRBJ2-3

cdr3_nt: TGCAGTGCTAGAGATCCTTGGGGGACAGAAAGTAGCAATCAGCCCCAGCATTTT
cdr3_aa: CSARDPWGTESSNQPQHF
clone_size: -
v_call: TRBV20-1
d_call: TRBD1
j_call: TRBJ1-5

cdr3_nt: TGTGCCAGCAGGGCTACCTGGGGGGGCAATCAGCCCCAGCATTTT
cdr3_aa: CASRATWGGNQPQHF
clone_size: many
v_call: TRBV2
d_call: -
j_call: TRBJ1-5

cdr3_nt: TGTGCCAGCAGTCGAATGACTAGCGGAGCTACCAATGAGCAGTTCTTC
cdr3_aa: CASSRMTSGATNEQFF
clone_size: -
v_call: TRBV2
d_call: TRBD2
j_call: TRBJ2-1

cdr3_nt: TGTGCCAGCAGTGACGTTAGCGGGAGGGCCTTGAATACGCAGTATTTT
cdr3_aa: CASSDVSGRALNTQYF
clone_size: few
v_call: TRBV6-4
d_call: TRBD2
j_call: TRBJ2-3

cdr3_nt: TGTGCCACCAGCAGAAGGTCTGGGGGAAATTCACCCCTCCACTTT
cdr3_aa: CATSRRSGGNSPLHF
clone_size: many
v_call: TRBV15
d_call: -
j_call: TRBJ1-6

cdr3_nt: TGCAGCGTTGGTAGCTTGAACACCGGGGAGCTGTTTTTT
cdr3_aa: CSVGSLNTGELFF
clone_size: many
v_call: TRBV29-1
d_call: -
j_call: TRBJ2-2

cdr3_nt: TGTGCCATCCACGGACAGAGCAACAATGAGCAGTTCTTC
cdr3_aa: CAIHGQSNNEQFF
clone_size: once
v_call: TRBV10-3
d_call: -
j_call: TRBJ2-1

cdr3_nt: TGTGCCAGCAGTGAAGCGCGAAATCTTTATACAGGGAGGTACGAGCAGTACTTC
cdr3_aa: CASSEARNLYTGRYEQYF
clone_size: -
v_call: TRBV2
d_call: -
j_call: TRBJ2-7

cdr3_nt: TGTGCCAGCAGCTTGCTTGCGGGGGGAGTCCACGAGCAGTACTTC
cdr3_aa: CASSLLAGGVHEQYF
clone_size: -
v_call: TRBV5-6
d_call: TRBD2
j_call: TRBJ2-7

cdr3_nt: TGCAGCGTTGTGAGGGGCGGCGGGAGATCCTACGAGCAGTACTTC
cdr3_aa: CSVVRGGGRSYEQYF
clone_size: many
v_call: TRBV29-1
d_call: TRBD2
j_call: TRBJ2-7

cdr3_nt: TGTGCCAGCAGTCCCGACCAAGCGGGAGGGCCAAGGGACGAGCAGTACTTC
cdr3_aa: CASSPDQAGGPRDEQYF
clone_size: many
v_call: TRBV7-9
d_call: TRBD2
j_call: TRBJ2-7

cdr3_nt: TGCGCCAGCAGCCAAGGCCCGGGGCGGACTACAGATACGCAGTATTTT
cdr3_aa: CASSQGPGRTTDTQYF
clone_size: -
v_call: TRBV4-3
d_call: -
j_call: TRBJ2-3

cdr3_nt: TGTGCCAGCAGTGGTATGGCAGGGAATCAGCCCCAGCATTTT
cdr3_aa: CASSGMAGNQPQHF
clone_size: medium-sized
v_call: TRBV25-1
d_call: -
j_call: TRBJ1-5

cdr3_nt: TGTGCCACCAGTGATCCCCTCCACTTT
cdr3_aa: CATSDPLHF
clone_size: few
v_call: TRBV24-1
d_call: -
j_call: TRBJ1-6

cdr3_nt: TGCAGTGCTTCGGAAGGGGAGGGCCGGTATGAGCAGTTCTTC
cdr3_aa: CSASEGEGRYEQFF
clone_size: few
v_call: TRBV20-1
d_call: TRBD2
j_call: TRBJ2-1

cdr3_nt: TGTGCCAGCAGCACGGACGGCCCTGGAAACACCTTC
cdr3_aa: CASSTDGPGNTF
clone_size: -
v_call: TRBV10-1
d_call: -
j_call: TRBJ1-2

cdr3_nt: TGCGCCAGCAGCCAAATCGGGGCAGCTAGCACAGATACGCAGTATTTT
cdr3_aa: CASSQIGAASTDTQYF
clone_size: -
v_call: TRBV4-2
d_call: -
j_call: TRBJ2-3

cdr3_nt: TGCAGTGCTAGTTTCCGGGAAGCTGAGCAGTTCTTC
cdr3_aa: CSASFREAEQFF
clone_size: many
v_call: TRBV20-1
d_call: -
j_call: TRBJ2-1

cdr3_nt: TGTGCCAGTAGTTGGACACCTCCGGAGGGCTACACCTTC
cdr3_aa: CASSWTPPEGYTF
clone_size: many
v_call: TRBV19
d_call: -
j_call: TRBJ1-2

cdr3_nt: TGTGCCAGCAGCTACAAACAGGGTGGCTATGGCTACACCTTC
cdr3_aa: CASSYKQGGYGYTF
clone_size: -
v_call: TRBV5-5
d_call: -
j_call: TRBJ1-2

cdr3_nt: TGTGCCTGGAGCCCACACACCGGGGAGCTGTTTTTT
cdr3_aa: CAWSPHTGELFF
clone_size: -
v_call: TRBV9
d_call: -
j_call: TRBJ2-2

cdr3_nt: TGTGCCAGTAGTTCACGGACTAGCGGGAGGGTCTACGAGCAGTACTTC
cdr3_aa: CASSSRTSGRVYEQYF
clone_size: many
v_call: TRBV19
d_call: TRBD2
j_call: TRBJ2-7

cdr3_nt: TGTGCCAGCAGCACCGGACAGGGAAACACCGGGGAGCTGTTTTTT
cdr3_aa: CASSTGQGNTGELFF
clone_size: few
v_call: TRBV5-1
d_call: TRBD1
j_call: TRBJ2-2

cdr3_nt: TGTGCCAGCAGTGAAGGTTCAGGAGGAATCGTTCCTGGAAACACCATATATTTT
cdr3_aa: CASSEGSGGIVPGNTIYF
clone_size: few
v_call: TRBV25-1
d_call: -
j_call: TRBJ1-3

cdr3_nt: TGTGCCAGCAGCGTAGTAACAGATTACGAAGCTTTCTTT
cdr3_aa: CASSVVTDYEAFF
clone_size: many
v_call: TRBV9
d_call: -
j_call: TRBJ1-1

cdr3_nt: TGTGCCAGCCGCTTGGGGACAACGAACACTGAAGCTTTCTTT
cdr3_aa: CASRLGTTNTEAFF
clone_size: -
v_call: TRBV7-3
d_call: -
j_call: TRBJ1-1

cdr3_nt: TGTGCCAGCAAGTCGTCACTTGGGGAGGGCCATGAGCAGTACTTC
cdr3_aa: CASKSSLGEGHEQYF
clone_size: -
v_call: TRBV2
d_call: TRBD2
j_call: TRBJ2-7

cdr3_nt: TGCAGCGTAGTGGGCGGTTCGACCTACGAGCAGTACTTC
cdr3_aa: CSVVGGSTYEQYF
clone_size: -
v_call: TRBV29-1
d_call: -
j_call: TRBJ2-7

cdr3_nt: TGCGCCAGCAGCTCATGGACAGGGAAATCCGGGGAGCTGTCTTTT
cdr3_aa: CASSSWTGKSGELSF
clone_size: -
v_call: TRBV5-1
d_call: TRBD1
j_call: TRBJ2-2

cdr3_nt: TGTGCCAGCAGCTGGTGGCAGGGGTTGATTAATTCACCCCTCCACTTT
cdr3_aa: CASSWWQGLINSPLHF
clone_size: few
v_call: TRBV5-5
d_call: -
j_call: TRBJ1-6

cdr3_nt: TGTGCCAGCAGCGAAACAGGGAATGAAAAACTGTTTTTT
cdr3_aa: CASSETGNEKLFF
clone_size: many
v_call: TRBV7-9
d_call: -
j_call: TRBJ1-4

cdr3_nt: TGTGCCAGCAGTTACAATGGGGGGAACACCGGGGAGCTGTTTTTT
cdr3_aa: CASSYNGGNTGELFF
clone_size: -
v_call: TRBV6-7
d_call: -
j_call: TRBJ2-2

cdr3_nt: TGTGCCAGCAGCGTAGATCAGGATGGCTACACCTTC
cdr3_aa: CASSVDQDGYTF
clone_size: many
v_call: TRBV9
d_call: -
j_call: TRBJ1-2

cdr3_nt: TGTGCCAGTAGTATTGGTAGCGGGAGGCCCAACCAAGAGACCCAGTACTTC
cdr3_aa: CASSIGSGRPNQETQYF
clone_size: -
v_call: TRBV19
d_call: TRBD2
j_call: TRBJ2-5

cdr3_nt: TGTGCCAGCAAGCCGGAAGTATACAATGAGCAGTTCTTC
cdr3_aa: CASKPEVYNEQFF
clone_size: -
v_call: TRBV12-3/TRBV12-4
d_call: -
j_call: TRBJ2-1

cdr3_nt: TGTGCCAGTAGTCCGGACAAGGGGTATTACAATGAGCAGTTCTTC
cdr3_aa: CASSPDKGYYNEQFF
clone_size: few
v_call: TRBV19
d_call: -
j_call: TRBJ2-1

cdr3_nt: TGTGCCAGCAGCCCAGACTTTGGCGGGAGGACAGATACGCAGTATTTT
cdr3_aa: CASSPDFGGRTDTQYF
clone_size: -
v_call: TRBV4-2
d_call: TRBD2
j_call: TRBJ2-3

cdr3_nt: TGTGCCAGCTTCAGCGGGAAGACCACCGACGAGCAGTACTTC
cdr3_aa: CASFSGKTTDEQYF
clone_size: -
v_call: TRBV2
d_call: TRBD2
j_call: TRBJ2-7